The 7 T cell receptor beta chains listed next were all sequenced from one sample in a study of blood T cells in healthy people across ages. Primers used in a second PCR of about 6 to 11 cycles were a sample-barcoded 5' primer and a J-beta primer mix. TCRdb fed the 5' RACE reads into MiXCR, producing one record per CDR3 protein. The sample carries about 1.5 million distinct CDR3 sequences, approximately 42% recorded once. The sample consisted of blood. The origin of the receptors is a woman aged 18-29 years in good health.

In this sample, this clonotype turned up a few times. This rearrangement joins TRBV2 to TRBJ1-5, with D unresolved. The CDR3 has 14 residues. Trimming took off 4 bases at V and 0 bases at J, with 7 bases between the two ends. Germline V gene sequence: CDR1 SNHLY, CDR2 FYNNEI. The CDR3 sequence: CASSGGNSNQPQHF. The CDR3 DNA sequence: TGTGCCAGCAGTGGTGGTAATAGCAATCAGCCCCAGCATTTT.

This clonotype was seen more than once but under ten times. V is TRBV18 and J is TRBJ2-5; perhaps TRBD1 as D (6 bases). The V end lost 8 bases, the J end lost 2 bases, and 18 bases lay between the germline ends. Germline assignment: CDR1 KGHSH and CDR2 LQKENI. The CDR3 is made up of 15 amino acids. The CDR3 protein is CASTRTGTTQETQYF. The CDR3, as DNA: TGTGCCAGCACCCGAACCGGGACAACTCAAGAGACCCAGTACTTC.

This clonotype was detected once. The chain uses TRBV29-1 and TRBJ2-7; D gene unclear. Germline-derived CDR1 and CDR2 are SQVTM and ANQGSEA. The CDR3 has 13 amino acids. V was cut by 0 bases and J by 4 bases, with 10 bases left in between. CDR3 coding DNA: TGCAGCGTTGAAGAGGATACTCGATACGAGCAGTACTTC. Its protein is CSVEEDTRYEQYF.

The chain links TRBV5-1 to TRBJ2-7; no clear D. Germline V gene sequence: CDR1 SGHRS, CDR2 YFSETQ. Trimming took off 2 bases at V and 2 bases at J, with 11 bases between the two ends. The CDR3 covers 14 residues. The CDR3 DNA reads TGCGCCAGCAGCTTCAACGGGTATCCCTACGAGCAGTACTTC. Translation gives CASSFNGYPYEQYF.

CDR3 in DNA: TGTGCCAGCAGTTTGGCTGGTGGCGGGGTGCAGGAGCAGTTCTTC. It encodes CASSLAGGGVQEQFF. V usage is TRBV27 and J usage is TRBJ2-1; tentatively, D is TRBD2 (6 bases). Germline assignment: CDR1 MNHEY and CDR2 SMNVEV (reference sequence). The CDR3 is 15 amino acids. Trimming left V 3 bases short and J 10 bases short, with 19 bases between.

The CDR3 sequence is CASSADRSYSYEQYF. The CDR3, as DNA: TGTGCCAGCAGCGCGGACAGGAGCTACTCCTACGAGCAGTACTTC. The chain is built from TRBV9 and TRBJ2-7, with 7 bases fitting TRBD1. This CDR3 is built from 15 residues. J lost 0 bases, V lost 3 bases, and 6 bases had no gene match. Germline CDR1 and CDR2: SGDLS and YYNGEE.

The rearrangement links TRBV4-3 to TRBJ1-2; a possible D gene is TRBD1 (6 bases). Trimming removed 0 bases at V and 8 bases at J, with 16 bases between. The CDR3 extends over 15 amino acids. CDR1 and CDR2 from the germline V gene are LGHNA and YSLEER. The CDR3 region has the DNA TGCGCCAGCAGCCAAGATATTGGGGGCGCCCCGGGCTACACCTTC. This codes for CASSQDIGGAPGYTF.